The 10 T cell receptor beta chains reported below all come from one sample, sequenced in a study of cytomegalovirus exposure and HLA in healthy donors. PCR involved 60 Vbeta and 13 Jbeta primers. Assay used: immunoSEQ multiplex PCR; TCRdb lists only in-frame clones, some missing. The sample consists of around 98,000 clones, roughly 82% of them appearing once. Material for sequencing was PBMCs. Every receptor here comes from a human donor in good health.

V gene TRBV6-5 combines with J gene TRBJ1-4; no clear D gene. Germline assignment: CDR1 MNHEY and CDR2 SVGAGI. Deletions cut 2 bases from V and 5 bases from J, with 15 bases between. CDR3 size: 16 residues. The CDR3 is CASSYVGSGRNEKLFF. The CDR3 DNA follows: TGTGCCAGCAGTTACGTCGGATCGGGGAGGAATGAAAAACTGTTTTTT.

The rearrangement links TRBV11-2 to TRBJ1-1, with D uncertain. V was trimmed by 0 bases and J by 4 bases, leaving 6 bases between them. This CDR3 is built from 13 residues. Germline CDR1 is SGHAT and CDR2 is FQNNGV. CDR3 in amino acids: CASSLDRGTEAFF. The CDR3 bases are TGTGCCAGCAGCTTAGATCGGGGCACTGAAGCTTTCTTT.

Only a few counts were recorded for this clone. The rearrangement uses TRBV30 and TRBJ1-1; the D gene is possibly TRBD1 (6 bases). The CDR3 has 13 residues. CDR1 GTSNPN and CDR2 SVGIG come from the germline V gene (reference sequence). V was trimmed by 2 bases and J by 2 bases, leaving 9 bases between them. The CDR3: CAWSPDRNTEAFF. In nucleotides, the CDR3 is TGTGCCTGGAGTCCGGACAGAAACACTGAAGCTTTCTTT. The full variable domain, completed using reference TRBV30 and TRBJ1-1, is SQTIHQWPATLVQPVGSPLSLECTVEGTSNPNLYWYRQAAGRGLQLLFYSVGIGQISSEVPQNLSASRPQDRQFILSSKKLLLSDSGFYLCAWSPDRNTEAFFGQGTRLTVV.

This rearrangement joins TRBV6-5 to TRBJ1-3; D not certain. The CDR3 has 15 residues. Germline V gene lookup returns CDR1 MNHEY and CDR2 SVGAGI. Trimming shortened V by 6 bases and J by 6 bases, and 18 bases separated the two germline ends. The CDR3: CASSRAALAENTIYF. The CDR3 DNA sequence: TGTGCCAGCAGCCGCGCCGCCCTTGCGGAAAACACCATATATTTT.

This chain links TRBV10-1 with TRBJ2-7, with TRBD1 matching over 10 bases. The CDR3 extends over 14 amino acids. Germline V CDR1 and CDR2: WNHNN, SYGVQD (reference sequence). V dropped 5 bases and J dropped 3; count of bases not matched to a gene: 4. CDR3 sequence: CASSRTGGGYEQYF. As DNA, the CDR3 is TGCGCCAGCAGTCGGACAGGGGGAGGCTACGAGCAGTACTTC.

The chain employs TRBV30 and TRBJ2-7; TRBD2 aligns across 14 bases. The V gene's germline CDR1 is GTSNPN and CDR2 SVGIG (reference sequence). The CDR3 has 15 amino acids. V lost 8 bases and J lost 1; bases outside the gene matches: 7. The chain's CDR3 is CARSRTSGRSYEQYF. The CDR3, as DNA: TGTGCCCGGTCGAGGACTAGCGGGAGGTCCTACGAGCAGTACTTC. The full variable domain, its missing parts supplied by reference TRBV30 and TRBJ2-7, is SQTIHQWPATLVQPVGSPLSLECTVEGTSNPNLYWYRQAAGRGLQLLFYSVGIGQISSEVPQNLSASRPQDRQFILSSKKLLLSDSGFYLCARSRTSGRSYEQYFGPGTRLTVT.

The V and J genes are TRBV5-8 and TRBJ2-3; possible D gene TRBD1, 6 bases. This CDR3 has 16 amino acids. The germline V gene encodes CDR1 SGHTS and CDR2 YDEGEE. V was shortened by 4 bases and J by 5 bases, with 20 bases between the two germline ends. In DNA, the CDR3 is TGTGCCAGCAGCGCATCGACAGGTCGGCGCATAGATACGCAGTATTTT. This gives the protein CASSASTGRRIDTQYF. The entire variable domain, with the rest obtained from reference TRBV5-8 and TRBJ2-3, is as follows: EAGVTQSPTHLIKTRGQQATLRCSPISGHTSVYWYQQALGLGLQFLLWYDEGEERNRGNFPPRFSGRQFPNYSSELNVNALELEDSALYLCASSASTGRRIDTQYFGPGTRLTVL.

This rearrangement joins TRBV19 to TRBJ2-7, with D possibly TRBD1 on 6 matching bases. This CDR3 has 15 residues. Trimming shortened V by 5 bases and J by 1 base, and 15 bases separated the two germline ends. Germline V gene lookup returns CDR1 LNHDA and CDR2 SQIVND (reference sequence). CDR3 sequence: CASSRFSDSSYEQYF. Written as DNA, the CDR3 is TGTGCCAGTAGTCGTTTCTCGGACAGTTCCTACGAGCAGTACTTC.

This chain uses TRBV19 with TRBJ2-2; 9 bases map to TRBD2. Germline V gives CDR1 LNHDA, CDR2 SQIVND (reference sequence). The CDR3 has 16 residues. Germline trimming cut 7 bases from V and 4 bases from J; bases unmatched to any gene: 10. CDR3 coding DNA: TGTGCCAGTACCACCGGGACTAGCTCCTTCACCGGGGAGCTGTTTTTT. Amino acids: CASTTGTSSFTGELFF.

The gene calls are TRBV5-1 and TRBJ1-5; D gene uncertain. From germline, CDR1 is SGHRS and CDR2 YFSETQ. The CDR3 extends over 17 amino acids. The V end lost 4 bases, the J end lost 2 bases, and 19 bases lay between the germline ends. The chain's CDR3 is CASSPGPGSIRNQPQHF. DNA of the CDR3: TGCGCCAGCAGCCCAGGACCGGGGAGTATTCGCAATCAGCCCCAGCATTTT. The complete variable domain, with remaining parts taken from reference TRBV5-1 and TRBJ1-5, reads KAGVTQTPRYLIKTRGQQVTLSCSPISGHRSVSWYQQTPGQGLQFLFEYFSETQRNKGNFPGRFSGRQFSNSRSEMNVSTLELGDSALYLCASSPGPGSIRNQPQHFGDGTRLSIL.